The next 15 T cell receptor beta chains were all read from a single sample in a study of T cell responses to AZD1222 COVID-19 vaccine (dated by TCRdb to the early 2020s). The meaning of the sample's time point label: baseline before first vaccination. Libraries were built with the immunoSEQ multiplex PCR assay. In TCRdb, the immuneACCESS table is reduced to in-frame sequences with V and J assigned. These tables do not hold every clone; where another copy was compared, an unresolved V gene accounts for under half, and the others remain unexplained. The sample yields some 140,000 clones; 92% were counted once. 3% to 3.5% of the sample is taken by the ten largest. Sequencing was performed on peripheral blood, taken on day 0 of AZD1222 vaccination. These receptors were collected from an adult in good health.

The gene calls are TRBV7-2 and TRBJ2-5, with no clear D. The CDR3 extends over 14 amino acids. Trimming left V 1 base short and J 0 bases short, with 6 bases between. The germline gives CDR1 SGHTA, CDR2 FQGNSA. The CDR3 DNA is TGTGCCAGCAGCTTAGGTCACTACCAAGAGACCCAGTACTTC. Encoded protein: CASSLGHYQETQYF.

The chain has TRBV9 and TRBJ2-5, with no clear D. The CDR3 has 15 amino acids. Germline V CDR1 and CDR2: SGDLS, YYNGEE. The V end was cut by 0 bases, the J end by 1 base, with 10 bases between. The CDR3 DNA reads TGTGCCAGCAGCGTAGGAGAAGTTATCCAAGAGACCCAGTACTTC. Its protein product is CASSVGEVIQETQYF.

This chain uses TRBV6-5 with TRBJ1-6, with D unresolved. Germline V gene sequence: CDR1 MNHEY, CDR2 SVGAGI. Between the trimmed V and J ends, which lost 6 bases and 9 bases, there was a span of 6 bases. CDR3 length equals 11 residues. The CDR3 bases are TGTGCCAGCAGAGGGAGTTCACCCCTCCACTTT. Translation: CASRGSSPLHF.

This rearrangement joins TRBV12-3 or TRBV12-4 to TRBJ1-1, with a possible D match to TRBD1 (5 bases). The CDR3 is made up of 12 amino acids. The V end lost 4 bases, the J end lost 7 bases, and 10 bases lay between the germline ends. The CDR3 protein is CASSWAGGEAFF. In DNA form, the CDR3 reads TGTGCCAGCAGTTGGGCGGGGGGTGAAGCTTTCTTT.

The chain recombines TRBV10-3 with TRBJ1-6; D remains ambiguous. CDR3 length: 15 amino acids. Germline loops: CDR1 ENHRY, CDR2 SYGVKD. V gave up 0 bases and J gave up 7 bases, with 10 bases separating them. The CDR3 here is CAISESPELNSPLHF. The CDR3 bases are TGTGCCATCAGTGAGTCCCCGGAGCTGAATTCACCCCTCCACTTT.

CDR3 residues: CAVLPRGHYNEQFF. CDR3 sequence (DNA): TGTGCCGTCCTGCCTCGAGGACATTACAATGAGCAGTTCTTC. The chain employs TRBV6-5 and TRBJ2-1; weak D call: TRBD1 (5 bases). CDR3 length equals 14 residues. Germline assignment: CDR1 MNHEY and CDR2 SVGAGI. V was shortened by 11 bases and J by 4 bases, with 18 bases between the two germline ends.

The chain is built from TRBV7-9 and TRBJ2-7; 7 bases match TRBD1. The CDR3 sequence is 15 residues long. V was clipped by 1 base and J by 1 base; unmatched bases: 4. Germline V lookup: CDR1 SEHNR, CDR2 FQNEAQ (reference sequence). CDR3: CASSLGTGASYEQYF. The CDR3 DNA reads as TGTGCCAGCAGCTTAGGCACAGGGGCTTCCTACGAGCAGTACTTC. Combining the CDR3 with reference TRBV7-9 and TRBJ2-7 gives the whole variable domain DTGVSQNPRHKITKRGQNVTFRCDPISEHNRLYWYRQTLGQGPEFLTYFQNEAQLEKSRLLSDRFSAERPKGSFSTLEIQRTEQGDSAMYLCASSLGTGASYEQYFGPGTRLTVT.

The chain links TRBV5-6 to TRBJ1-2, with a tentative D call TRBD1 (5 bases). The germline V gene has CDR1 SGHDT and CDR2 YYEEEE. The CDR3 length is 13 residues. The V and J ends lost 7 bases and 4 bases respectively, with 14 bases between them. CDR3 sequence (DNA): TGTGCCAGCCGTTCGGGGGGAGGCTATGGCTACACCTTC. It is translated as CASRSGGGYGYTF. Combining the CDR3 with reference TRBV5-6 and TRBJ1-2 gives the whole variable domain DAGVTQSPTHLIKTRGQQVTLRCSPKSGHDTVSWYQQALGQGPQFIFQYYEEEERQRGNFPDRFSGHQFPNYSSELNVNALLLGDSALYLCASRSGGGYGYTFGSGTRLTVV.

This clone appeared a single time. The rearrangement uses TRBV7-9 and TRBJ2-7, with 9 bases matching TRBD2. The length of the CDR3 is 14 residues. CDR1 and CDR2 from the germline V gene are SEHNR and FQNEAQ (reference sequence). V was clipped by 5 bases and J by 4 bases; unmatched bases: 6. The CDR3 sequence: CASSILAGLYEQYF. The DNA for the CDR3 is TGTGCCAGCAGCATACTAGCGGGTCTTTACGAGCAGTACTTC. The full variable domain, its missing parts supplied by reference TRBV7-9 and TRBJ2-7, is DTGVSQNPRHKITKRGQNVTFRCDPISEHNRLYWYRQTLGQGPEFLTYFQNEAQLEKSRLLSDRFSAERPKGSFSTLEIQRTEQGDSAMYLCASSILAGLYEQYFGPGTRLTVT.

The chain combines TRBV5-6 with TRBJ2-5; D not resolved. Trimming pared 0 bases from V and 6 bases from J, leaving 3 bases between. The CDR3 loop spans 11 amino acids. Germline V gives CDR1 SGHDT, CDR2 YYEEEE. CDR3 in amino acids: CASSLEKTQYF. The CDR3 nucleotides are TGTGCCAGCAGCTTGGAGAAGACCCAGTACTTC.

The V call is TRBV12-3 or TRBV12-4, the J call TRBJ2-5; D gene uncertain. With 1 base removed from V and 9 bases from J, the gap between germline ends came to 6 bases. CDR3 length equals 11 residues. The CDR3 region is CASSLGQSQYF. CDR3 nucleotide sequence: TGTGCCAGCAGTTTAGGCCAATCCCAGTACTTC.

This rearrangement joins TRBV11-2 to TRBJ1-2, with 7 bases aligning to TRBD1. This CDR3 has 16 amino acids. V lost 6 bases, J lost 1 base, and 11 bases stayed unmatched. CDR1 and CDR2 (germline): SGHAT, FQNNGV. This CDR3 is CASSMIRDSLNYGYTF. CDR3 in DNA: TGTGCCAGCAGTATGATCCGGGACAGCCTTAACTATGGCTACACCTTC.

The chain recombines TRBV4-2 with TRBJ2-3; D is uncertain. The CDR3 runs to 15 residues. Per the germline V gene, CDR1 is LGHNA and CDR2 is YNFKEQ. V lost 4 bases to trimming and J lost 0 bases, with 11 bases between them. DNA of the CDR3: TGTGCCAGCAGCCCCCCCGGCGCGAGCACAGATACGCAGTATTTT. This translates into CASSPPGASTDTQYF.

There are a few counts of this clone. Written as DNA, the CDR3 is TGTGCCAGCGGACAGGATCATAATTCACCCCTCCACTTT. This codes for CASGQDHNSPLHF. This chain joins TRBV6-5 and TRBJ1-6; the match to TRBD1 covers 7 bases. The junction had 3 bases not matched to a gene; V was cut back by 8 bases and J by 5 bases. Germline CDR1 and CDR2: MNHEY and SVGAGI. There are 13 residues in the CDR3.

The V call is TRBV7-6, the J call TRBJ1-2, with TRBD1 as a possible D gene (5 bases). This CDR3 has 16 amino acids. The germline V and J ends were trimmed by 2 bases and 7 bases, with 20 bases remaining between them. CDR1 is SGHVS and CDR2 is FNYEAQ in the germline V gene. The CDR3 here is CASSLYSGRLPSGYTF. The CDR3 DNA sequence: TGTGCCAGCAGCTTATATTCGGGACGATTACCCAGTGGCTACACCTTC.